This TCR beta chain was found in a study of Ad26.COV2.S vaccination and SARS-CoV-2 variants. In the study overall: Once, or twice with 56 days between doses, Ad26.COV2.S was given intramuscularly.

Generated by immunoSEQ multiplex PCR, the TCRdb table keeps only in-frame clones and is missing some. The table includes 380,000 or so clones, 80% to 90% detected once. Treatment described: some 20 received Ad26.COV2.S at low or high dose, single or two shots; 5 received placebo; per-sample allocation not given. All samples were drawn on day 63, counting from the first vaccine or placebo injection. The CDR3 spans 16 residues. V was clipped by 5 bases and J by 1 base; unmatched bases: 7. From germline, CDR1 is SGHTA and CDR2 FQGTGA. The material was peripheral blood, obtained in a trial of Ad26.COV2.S vaccine versus placebo. The V gene is TRBV7-3, the J gene TRBJ2-1, with TRBD2 matching 8 bases. The clonotype was recovered from a person aged 18 to 65 who received the Ad26.COV2.S COVID-19 vaccine or a placebo. The CDR3 region has the DNA TGTGCCAGCAGCCCCAGACTAGCGTCGTCCTACAATGAGCAGTTCTTC. Amino acid sequence: CASSPRLASSYNEQFF.